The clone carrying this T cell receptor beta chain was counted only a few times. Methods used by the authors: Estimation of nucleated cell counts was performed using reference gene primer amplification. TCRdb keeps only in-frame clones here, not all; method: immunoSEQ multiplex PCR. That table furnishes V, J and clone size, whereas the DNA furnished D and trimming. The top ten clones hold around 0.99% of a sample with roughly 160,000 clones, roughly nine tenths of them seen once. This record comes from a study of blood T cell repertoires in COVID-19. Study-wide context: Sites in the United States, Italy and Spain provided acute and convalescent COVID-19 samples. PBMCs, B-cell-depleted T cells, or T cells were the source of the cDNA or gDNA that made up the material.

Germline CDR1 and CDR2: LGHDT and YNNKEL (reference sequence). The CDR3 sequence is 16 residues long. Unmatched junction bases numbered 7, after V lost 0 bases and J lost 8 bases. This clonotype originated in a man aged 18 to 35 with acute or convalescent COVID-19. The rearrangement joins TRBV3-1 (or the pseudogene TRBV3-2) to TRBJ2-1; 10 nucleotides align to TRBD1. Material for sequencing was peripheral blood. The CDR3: CASSQDVGQGYDEQFF. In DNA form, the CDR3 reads TGTGCCAGCAGCCAAGATGTGGGACAGGGGTATGATGAGCAGTTCTTC.